This T cell receptor (beta chain) came from a study of siplizumab effects on memory and regulatory T cells. Regarding the study as a whole: To unstimulated subsets, only a minor fraction of alloreactive clones could be mapped. Both greater diversity than memory cells and a major contribution to the alloresponse seemed to characterize naive T cells.

Assay: immunoSEQ multiplex PCR; the TCRdb copy retains only in-frame clones and omits some. In the table there are tens of thousands of clones, roughly 96% of which are singletons. V lost 4 bases to trimming and J lost 10 bases, with 17 bases between them. Germline V gene lookup returns CDR1 LGHNA and CDR2 YNFKEQ. This CDR3 comprises 15 residues. A remark on this clone: Its antigen is as yet unknown.

This clonotype was obtained from a human donor in good health. The chain recombines TRBV4-2 with TRBJ1-6, with a possible D match to TRBD1 (6 bases). Sequenced input: naive CD4+ T cells sorted from blood. CDR3 DNA sequence: TGTGCCAGCAGCCTTACGGGGGGCGCAGGGTCACCCCTCCACTTT. As protein: CASSLTGGAGSPLHF.